The next 12 T cell receptor beta chains were all read from a single sample in a study of CD8+CD57+ T cells in acquired aplastic anemia. Genomic DNA templated the TCR beta VDJ and CDR3 profiling. TCRdb redid the calling of the reads with MiXCR, one entry per CDR3 protein. The sample contains 150,000 to 200,000 distinct CDR3 sequences, under 55% of which appear only once. The source material was sorted CD4+, CD8+, or CD8+CD57+ T cells (not recorded which) from PBMCs. Receptors originate from a human donor in good health.

J is TRBJ1-1 and V is TRBV10-2; the D gene is possibly TRBD1 (5 bases). Germline V lookup: CDR1 WSHSY, CDR2 SAAADI. The ends were cut back, 2 bases at V and 2 bases at J, with 9 bases in the middle. The CDR3 runs to 14 residues. In DNA, the CDR3 is TGCGCCAGCAGTGAGGGCAGGGTCAACACTGAAGCTTTCTTT. The encoded protein is CASSEGRVNTEAFF.

The chain has TRBV6-2 or TRBV6-3 and TRBJ2-7, with D perhaps TRBD1 (8 bases). Germline V gives CDR1 MNHEY, CDR2 SVGEGT. V lost 8 bases and J lost 0, with 14 bases in between. This CDR3 contains 14 residues. CDR3 coding DNA: TGTGCCAGCTTACAGGGGGGGTTCTCCTACGAGCAGTACTTC. Translated: CASLQGGFSYEQYF.

This clonotype has more than one count but fewer than ten. The V and J genes are TRBV2 and TRBJ1-5, with a weak D call TRBD1 (6 bases). CDR3 size: 13 residues. Trimming stripped 6 bases from V and 7 bases from J, with 13 bases between. Germline lookup yields CDR1 SNHLY and CDR2 FYNNEI. The CDR3 DNA sequence: TGTGCCAGCAGCGCAGGGGCGCCCCAGCCCCAGCATTTT. It is translated as CASSAGAPQPQHF.

This clonotype was seen ten or more times. This chain uses TRBV24-1 with TRBJ1-2; D perhaps matches TRBD1 (5 bases). This CDR3 has 15 residues. Between the trimmed V and J ends, which lost 3 bases and 0 bases, there was a span of 10 bases. Germline assignment: CDR1 KGHDR and CDR2 SFDVKD. The CDR3 here is CATSDPQGTNYGYTF. The CDR3 DNA is TGTGCCACCAGTGATCCCCAGGGTACTAACTATGGCTACACCTTC.

Only a few counts were recorded for this clonotype. A read error may be the cause here, since a much bigger clone is one base away. The gene calls are TRBV19 and TRBJ2-7, with 7 bases fitting TRBD1. J gave up 3 bases and V 6 bases, and 14 bases lay outside the gene matches. The CDR3 covers 16 residues. Germline CDR1 and CDR2: LNHDA and SQIVND (reference sequence). CDR3 loop: CASSSMAMRQGYEQYF. In DNA form, the CDR3 reads TGTGCCAGTAGCAGTATGGCCATGAGACAGGGCTACGAGCAGTACTTC.

The rearrangement joins TRBV25-1 to TRBJ2-2; 11 bases agree with TRBD1. This CDR3 has 20 amino acids. Germline CDR1 MGHDK, CDR2 SYGVNS. Trimming took 3 bases from V and 1 from J; bases not matched to a gene: 13. Here the CDR3 reads CASSELAPGGTGGNTGELFF. The CDR3 DNA sequence: TGTGCCAGCAGTGAGTTGGCCCCGGGAGGGACAGGGGGGAACACCGGGGAGCTGTTTTTT.

The chain couples TRBV29-1 to TRBJ2-2; 7 nucleotides match TRBD2. The CDR3 covers 14 residues. V lost 3 bases to trimming and J lost 3 bases; unmatched junction nucleotides: 4. The V gene's germline CDR1 is SQVTM and CDR2 ANQGSEA. The CDR3 DNA reads TGCAGCGTTGAGGCGGGGGAGTACACCGGGGAGCTGTTTTTT. It encodes CSVEAGEYTGELFF.

CDR3 nucleotide sequence: TGTGCCAGCAGGTCCATAGAGTCGAACACCGGGGAGCTGTTTTTT. Amino acid sequence: CASRSIESNTGELFF. The rearrangement links TRBV5-6 to TRBJ2-2; D is undetermined. This CDR3 has 15 residues. Looked up from germline, CDR1 is SGHDT and CDR2 is YYEEEE. V dropped 5 bases and J dropped 0 bases, with 11 bases sitting between them.

The rearrangement joins TRBV3-1 to TRBJ2-7, with 9 bases aligning to TRBD1. The V and J ends lost 6 bases and 7 bases, in that order; junction bases with no gene match: 10. This CDR3 has 14 residues. CDR1 and CDR2 (germline): LGHDT, YNNKEL (reference sequence). This chain's CDR3 is CASSRQGGYNEQYF. In DNA, the CDR3 is TGTGCCAGCAGTCGACAGGGGGGTTACAATGAGCAGTACTTC.

V gene TRBV28 combines with J gene TRBJ1-4; D is perhaps TRBD1 (6 bases). Trimming took off 6 bases at V and 0 bases at J, with 11 bases between the two ends. Per germline, CDR1 MDHEN and CDR2 SYDVKM. This CDR3 region has 15 residues. CDR3 residues: CASSKDRPTNEKLFF. Written as DNA, the CDR3 is TGTGCCAGCAGCAAGGACAGACCAACTAATGAAAAACTGTTTTTT.

CDR3 sequence (DNA): TGTGCCAGCAGCTCCAGGGGATATTTAGTTTACGAGCAGTACTTC. Protein sequence: CASSSRGYLVYEQYF. The chain links TRBV7-9 to TRBJ2-7, with D maybe TRBD1 (6 bases). The germline gives CDR1 SEHNR, CDR2 FQNEAQ (reference sequence). Trimming removed 4 bases from V and 4 bases from J, with 17 bases in between. This CDR3 comprises 15 residues.

The chain carries TRBV6-5 and TRBJ2-1; D is possibly TRBD2 (6 bases). The V end was cut by 4 bases, the J end by 12 bases, with 22 bases between. The CDR3 totals 15 residues. Germline V gives CDR1 MNHEY, CDR2 SVGAGI. The CDR3 nucleotides are TGTGCCAGCAGTTCCTTCGGGGGAGTTCGCGATGTGCAGTTCTTC. It codes for CASSSFGGVRDVQFF.